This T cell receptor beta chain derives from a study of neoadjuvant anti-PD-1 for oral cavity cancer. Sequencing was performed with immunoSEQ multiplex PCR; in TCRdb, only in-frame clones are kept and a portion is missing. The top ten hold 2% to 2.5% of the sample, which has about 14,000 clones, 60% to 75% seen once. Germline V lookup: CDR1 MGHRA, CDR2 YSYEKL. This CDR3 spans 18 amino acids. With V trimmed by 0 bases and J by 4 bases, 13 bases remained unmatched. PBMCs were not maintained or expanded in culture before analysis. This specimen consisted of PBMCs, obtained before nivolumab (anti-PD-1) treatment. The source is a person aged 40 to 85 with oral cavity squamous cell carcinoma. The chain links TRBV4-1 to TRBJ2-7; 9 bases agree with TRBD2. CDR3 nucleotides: TGCGCCAGCAGCCAAGATCTCCCTACTAGCGGGCAGTCGTACGAGCAGTACTTC. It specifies CASSQDLPTSGQSYEQYF.